The sequence of this T cell receptor beta chain was determined in a study of blood T cell repertoires in COVID-19 (dated by TCRdb to 2019 to 2021). General notes on the study: Collaborator samples came from the United States, Italy and Spain and covered acute and convalescent phases of COVID-19. The samples were drawn from two sources: the first 160 participants of the ongoing ImmuneRACE study, and 1,000 to 1,500 subjects contributed by 6 global collaborators. Where available, HLA class I and class II types were obtained from metadata supplied by the sample provider rather than from assay-based typing. The repertoires were released in a freely available public database meant as a resource for research on the immune response to SARS-CoV-2. Sample metadata almost always included a de-identified subject ID, COVID-19 status, age in years and sex. The prospective study material was composed of cDNA or gDNA derived from T cells, B-cell-depleted T cells, or PBMCs. Subjects who had been exposed to COVID-19, were actively infected with it, or had recovered from it provided the deeply sampled blood TCRbeta repertoires that made up the dataset.

Concerning this clone: No cognate antigen has been identified for it. No base quality information exists; no much larger clone differs at one position.

The paper as a whole reports these results and caveats: Clinical and demographic metadata were provided uncurated, with the amount varying by source and participant.

Trimming takes 4 bases from V and 0 bases from J, and the germline ends sit 6 bases apart. From cysteine to phenylalanine, the CDR3 is 14 amino acids long. Of all the DNA, just the CDR3 is kept, 42 bases in frame from base 1. As encoded in the germline V gene, CDR1 is ENHRY while CDR2 is SYGVKD. The immunoSEQ Assay, a bias-controlled multiplex PCR, was used to amplify TCRbeta CDR3 regions from genomic DNA. The study's processing was this. Within the assay, amplification of reference gene primers was used to estimate how many nucleated cells each sample contained. To quantify the absolute abundance of each unique TCRbeta CDR3 rearrangement, sequence reads were collapsed and filtered. For each sample, productive Simpson clonality was calculated as the square root of Simpson's diversity index over productive rearrangements. TCRdb took over this immuneACCESS table, retaining in-frame rearrangements with V and J assigned. Such tables are incomplete; in checked studies, under half of the missing clones stem from an unresolved V gene, and the remainder is unexplained. That table is the source of V, J and clone size, and D and trimming were worked out from the DNA. The table for this sample lists 95,000 to 150,000 clones; more than 75% of them were counted only once. About 3.8% of the sample lies in the top ten.

The collaborating institutions used their own protocols to collect whole blood in K2EDTA tubes. For TCRbeta analysis, collaborator samples were shipped as frozen whole blood, as isolated PBMCs, or as DNA extracted from either sample type. This receptor was obtained from a man aged 55 to 69 with acute or convalescent COVID-19. Sequenced input: peripheral blood. The chain couples TRBV10-3 to TRBJ1-4, with TRBD1 as a weak D call on 5 bases. The base sequence is TGTGCCATCAGTGGGACAACAACTAATGAAAAACTGTTTTTT. Its product reads: CAISGTTTNEKLFF.